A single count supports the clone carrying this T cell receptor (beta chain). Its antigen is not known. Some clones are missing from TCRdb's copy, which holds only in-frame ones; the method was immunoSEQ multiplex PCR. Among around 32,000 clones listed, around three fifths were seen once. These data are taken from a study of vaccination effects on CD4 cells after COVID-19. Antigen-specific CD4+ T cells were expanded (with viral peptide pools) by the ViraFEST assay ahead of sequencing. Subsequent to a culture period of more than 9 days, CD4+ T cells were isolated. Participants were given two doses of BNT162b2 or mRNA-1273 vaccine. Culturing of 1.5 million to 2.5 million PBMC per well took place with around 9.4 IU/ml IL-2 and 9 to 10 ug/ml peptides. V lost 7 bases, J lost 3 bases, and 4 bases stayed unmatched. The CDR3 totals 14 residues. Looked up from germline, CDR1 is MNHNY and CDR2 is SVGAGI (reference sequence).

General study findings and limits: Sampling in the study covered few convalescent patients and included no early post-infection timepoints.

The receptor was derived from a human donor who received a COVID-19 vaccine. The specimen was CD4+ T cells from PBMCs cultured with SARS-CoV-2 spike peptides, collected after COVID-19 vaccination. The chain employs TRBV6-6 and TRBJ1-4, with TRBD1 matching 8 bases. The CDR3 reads CASNKQGANEKLFF. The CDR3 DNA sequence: TGTGCCAGCAACAAACAGGGGGCTAATGAAAAACTGTTTTTT.